This T cell receptor beta chain appears in the sequencing data of a study of T cells in Graves' hyperthyroidism and ophthalmopathy. General study results and limits: Expanded thyroid clonotypes (above 0.001) were mostly also found in blood.

This clonotype has at least ten counts. As yet, its antigen is unknown. Researchers barred patients who had uncontrolled infection, other autoimmune disease, pregnancy or lactation. CDR3 length: 15 residues. Germline values: CDR1 KGHDR, CDR2 SFDVKD. V lost 5 bases, J lost 5 bases, and 15 bases lay in between. Amplification of TCR beta CDR3 regions was performed using RNA transcripts as template. RT-PCR in the first round (using the HTBI primer set) targeted the TCR CDR3. TCRdb itself ran the multiplex PCR reads through MiXCR, one entry per CDR3 protein. The sample has approximately 600,000 distinct CDR3 sequences; approximately 14% are singletons.

Sequenced material: blood. This clonotype was obtained from a woman between 40 and 55 years old with Graves' ophthalmopathy. The chain employs TRBV24-1 and TRBJ1-5, with D possibly TRBD1 on 5 matching bases. CDR3: CATSAGDAGDQPQHF. The CDR3 DNA sequence: TGTGCCACCAGTGCGGGGGATGCCGGCGATCAGCCCCAGCATTTT.